This T cell receptor (beta chain) was recorded in a study of Ad26.COV2.S vaccination and SARS-CoV-2 variants. Study information: Each vaccinee took Ad26.COV2.S intramuscularly, once or twice 56 days apart.

TCRdb's copy holds only in-frame clones and misses some; the assay was immunoSEQ multiplex PCR. The sample includes about 450,000 clones, approximately 92% of them seen just once. Study-wide points: Reports say spike-specific CD8+ and CD4+ T cell responses covered substantial breadth after vaccination.

A note on this clone: Antigen specificity is unknown.

Treatment noted: 15 to 20 received Ad26.COV2.S at low or high dose, single or two shots; 5 received placebo; per-sample allocation not given. Material that was analyzed had been drawn on day 63 after the first vaccine or placebo injection. Boston provided a donor who was an adult aged 18-55 years. The source is a person aged 18 to 65 who received the Ad26.COV2.S COVID-19 vaccine or a placebo. The material sequenced was peripheral blood, taken in a trial of Ad26.COV2.S vaccine versus placebo.

In nucleotides, the CDR3 is TGCAGCGTTGGGGGACTAGTTTCAGATACGCAGTATTTT. This sequence encodes CSVGGLVSDTQYF. V is TRBV29-1 and J is TRBJ2-3; 8 bases are a match to TRBD2. The CDR3 runs to 13 residues. V gave up 4 bases and J gave up 4 bases; unmatched junction bases: 4. Germline lookup yields CDR1 SQVTM and CDR2 ANQGSEA.